This TCR beta chain was sequenced in a study of somatic mutations in cytotoxic T cells in rheumatoid arthritis. Study at large: Flow sorting at nearly 100% purity was applied to some V beta antibody-stained T-cell populations, which included V beta1+ cells sequenced for TCRB.

Germline V lookup: CDR1 SGHTA, CDR2 FQGNSA. The CDR3 sequence is 15 residues long. J was trimmed by 4 bases and V by 5 bases; bases with no gene match: 8. On this clone itself: Its antigen is unidentified.

Overall study findings and caveats: Clonality of CD8+ cells rose with age in rheumatoid arthritis patients but not healthy controls. A significant difference in CD8+ T-cell clonality was not found between rheumatoid arthritis patients and age-matched healthy controls. Just what the expanded CD8+ clones targeted, in terms of antigens, remained unknown.

Some clones are missing from TCRdb's copy, which holds only in-frame ones; the method was immunoSEQ multiplex PCR. The table lists about 11,000 clones, 74% of them singletons. The sample was CD8+ T cells sorted from blood. The rearrangement links TRBV7-2 to TRBJ2-7; 10 bases match TRBD1. This receptor was identified in a man aged 70-80 years in good health. The CDR3: CASSGSGQGGYEQYF. As DNA, the CDR3 is TGTGCCAGCAGCGGTAGCGGACAGGGGGGGTACGAGCAGTACTTC.